The clone carrying this T cell receptor (beta chain) is a singleton in its sample. This sample is drawn from a study of blood T cell repertoires in COVID-19. The CDR3 totals 15 residues. The ends lost 2 bases at V and 5 bases at J; junction bases unmatched: 6. Per germline, CDR1 ENHRY and CDR2 SYGVKD. The table came from immunoSEQ multiplex PCR; TCRdb's copy has only in-frame clones and leaves some out. The sample yields tens of thousands of clones, about four fifths seen once. This clonotype was sampled from a woman older than 75 with active or convalescent COVID-19. The specimen sequenced was peripheral blood. V and J are TRBV10-3 and TRBJ1-1; 9 bases are a match to TRBD1. The CDR3 region is CAISEGDRVGTEAFF. The CDR3 DNA follows: TGTGCCATCAGTGAGGGGGACAGGGTTGGTACTGAAGCTTTCTTT.